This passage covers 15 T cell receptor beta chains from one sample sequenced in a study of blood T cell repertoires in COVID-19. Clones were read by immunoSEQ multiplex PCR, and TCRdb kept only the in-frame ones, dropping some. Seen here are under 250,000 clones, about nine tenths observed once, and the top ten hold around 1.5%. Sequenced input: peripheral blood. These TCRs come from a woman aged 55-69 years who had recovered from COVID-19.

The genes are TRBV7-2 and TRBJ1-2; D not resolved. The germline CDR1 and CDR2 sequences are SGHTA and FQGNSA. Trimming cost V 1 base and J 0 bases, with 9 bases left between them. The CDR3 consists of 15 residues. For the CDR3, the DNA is TGTGCCAGCAGCTTAGGGGCGCAAACTAACTATGGCTACACCTTC. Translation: CASSLGAQTNYGYTF. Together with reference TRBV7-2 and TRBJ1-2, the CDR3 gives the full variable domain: GAGVSQSPSNKVTEKGKDVELRCDPISGHTALYWYRQSLGQGLEFLIYFQGNSAPDKSGLPSDRFSAERTGGSVSTLTIQRTQQEDSAVYLCASSLGAQTNYGYTFGSGTRLTVV.

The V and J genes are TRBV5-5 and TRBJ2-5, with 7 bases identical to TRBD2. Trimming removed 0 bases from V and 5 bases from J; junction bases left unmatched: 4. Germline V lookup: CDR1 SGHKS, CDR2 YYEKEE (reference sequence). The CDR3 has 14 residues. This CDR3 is CASSLVRGGETQYF. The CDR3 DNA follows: TGTGCCAGCAGCTTGGTAAGGGGAGGGGAGACCCAGTACTTC.

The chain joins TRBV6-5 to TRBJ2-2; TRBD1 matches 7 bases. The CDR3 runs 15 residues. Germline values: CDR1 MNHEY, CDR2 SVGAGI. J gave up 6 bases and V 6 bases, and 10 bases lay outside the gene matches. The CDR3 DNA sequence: TGTGCCAGCAGGGGGACAGAGGGGACGCCCGGGGAGCTGTTTTTT. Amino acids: CASRGTEGTPGELFF.

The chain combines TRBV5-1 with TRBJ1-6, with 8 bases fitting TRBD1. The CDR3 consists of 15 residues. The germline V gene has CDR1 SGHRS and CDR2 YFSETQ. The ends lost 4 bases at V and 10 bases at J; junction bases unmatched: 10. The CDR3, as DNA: TGCGCCAGCAGCGTGACGACAGGGGTGGGATCACCCCTCCACTTT. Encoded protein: CASSVTTGVGSPLHF.

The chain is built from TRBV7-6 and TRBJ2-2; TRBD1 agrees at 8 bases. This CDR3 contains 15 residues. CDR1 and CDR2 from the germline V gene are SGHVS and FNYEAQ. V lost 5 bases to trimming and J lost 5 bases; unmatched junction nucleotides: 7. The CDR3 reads CASSPGQGPTGELFF. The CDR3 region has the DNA TGTGCCAGCAGCCCCGGACAGGGTCCGACCGGGGAGCTGTTTTTT.

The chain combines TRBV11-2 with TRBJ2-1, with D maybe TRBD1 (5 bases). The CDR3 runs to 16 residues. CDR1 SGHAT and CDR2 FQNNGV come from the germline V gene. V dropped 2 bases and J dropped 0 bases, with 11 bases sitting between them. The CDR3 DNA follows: TGTGCCAGCAGCTTAATGCAGGGCAGCTCCTACAATGAGCAGTTCTTC. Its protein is CASSLMQGSSYNEQFF.

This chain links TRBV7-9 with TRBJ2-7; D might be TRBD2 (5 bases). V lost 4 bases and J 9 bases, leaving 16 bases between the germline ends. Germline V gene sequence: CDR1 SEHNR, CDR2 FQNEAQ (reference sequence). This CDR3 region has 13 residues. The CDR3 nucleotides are TGTGCCAGCAGCTCCTCCGAGCGGTTCGGGCAGTACTTC. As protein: CASSSSERFGQYF.

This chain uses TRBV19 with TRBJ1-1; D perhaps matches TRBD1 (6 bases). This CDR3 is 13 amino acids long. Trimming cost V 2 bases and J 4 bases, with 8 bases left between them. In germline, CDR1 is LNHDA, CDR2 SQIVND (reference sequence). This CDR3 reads CASSILGGTEAFF. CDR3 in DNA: TGTGCCAGTAGTATATTAGGGGGCACTGAAGCTTTCTTT. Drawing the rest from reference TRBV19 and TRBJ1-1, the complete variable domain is DGGITQSPKYLFRKEGQNVTLSCEQNLNHDAMYWYRQDPGQGLRLIYYSQIVNDFQKGDIAEGYSVSREKKESFPLTVTSAQKNPTAFYLCASSILGGTEAFFGQGTRLTVV.

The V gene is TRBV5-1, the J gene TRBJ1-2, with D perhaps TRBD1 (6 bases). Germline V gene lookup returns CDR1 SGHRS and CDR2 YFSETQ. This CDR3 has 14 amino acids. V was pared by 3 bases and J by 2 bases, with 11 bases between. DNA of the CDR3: TGCGCCAGCAGCTCTTCAGGGACAAACTATGGCTACACCTTC. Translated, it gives CASSSSGTNYGYTF.

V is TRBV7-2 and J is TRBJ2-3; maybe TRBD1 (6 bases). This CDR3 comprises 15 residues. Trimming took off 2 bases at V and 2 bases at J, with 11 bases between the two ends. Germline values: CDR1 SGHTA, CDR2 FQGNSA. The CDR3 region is CASSLTGTLTDTQYF. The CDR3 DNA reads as TGTGCCAGCAGCTTAACGGGGACACTCACAGATACGCAGTATTTT.

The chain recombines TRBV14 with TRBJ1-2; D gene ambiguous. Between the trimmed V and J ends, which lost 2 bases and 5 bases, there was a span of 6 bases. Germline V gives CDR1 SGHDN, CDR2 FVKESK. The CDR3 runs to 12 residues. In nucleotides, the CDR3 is TGTGCCAGCAGCCAACAACAGTATGGCTACACCTTC. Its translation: CASSQQQYGYTF. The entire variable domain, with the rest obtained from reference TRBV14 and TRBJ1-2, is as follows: EAGVTQFPSHSVIEKGQTVTLRCDPISGHDNLYWYRRVMGKEIKFLLHFVKESKQDESGMPNNRFLAERTGGTYSTLKVQPAELEDSGVYFCASSQQQYGYTFGSGTRLTVV.

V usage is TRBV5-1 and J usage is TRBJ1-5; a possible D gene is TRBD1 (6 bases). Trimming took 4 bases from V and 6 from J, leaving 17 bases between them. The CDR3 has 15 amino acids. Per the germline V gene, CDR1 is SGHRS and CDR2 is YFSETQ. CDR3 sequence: CASSLETGGSQPQHF. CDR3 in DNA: TGCGCCAGCAGCCTGGAGACAGGCGGGTCTCAGCCCCAGCATTTT.

CDR3 residues: CASSLGRDRAFSYNEQFF. CDR3 in DNA: TGTGCCAGCAGCTTAGGCCGGGACAGGGCCTTCTCCTACAATGAGCAGTTCTTC. V is TRBV7-9 and J is TRBJ2-1; 9 bases line up with TRBD1. Germline CDR1 and CDR2: SEHNR and FQNEAQ (reference sequence). The ends lost 1 base at V and 0 bases at J; junction bases unmatched: 7. CDR3 length: 18 residues.

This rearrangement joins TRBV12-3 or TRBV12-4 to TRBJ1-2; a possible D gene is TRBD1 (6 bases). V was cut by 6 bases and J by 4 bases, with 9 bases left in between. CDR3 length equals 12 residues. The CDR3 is CASSSQGYGYTF. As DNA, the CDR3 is TGTGCCAGCAGCTCACAGGGCTATGGCTACACCTTC.

Here the CDR3 reads CASSPSTGDTTPLHF. The DNA of the CDR3 is TGTGCCAGCAGCCCCAGTACAGGGGATACTACACCCCTCCACTTT. The chain joins TRBV28 to TRBJ1-6, with TRBD1 identical over 7 bases. V trimming: 6 bases; J trimming: 11 bases; junction bases outside the gene matches: 13. The germline CDR1 and CDR2 sequences are MDHEN and SYDVKM. The CDR3 contains 15 residues.